Included here is one T cell receptor beta chain sequence, with context. Extraction of RNA preceded its reverse transcription into cDNA, which served as the sequencing template. Here immunoSEQ multiplex PCR was the method, and the copy in TCRdb shows in-frame clones only, minus some. The sample has 250,000 to 350,000 clones, about 60% seen once. This sample was taken from a study of CD8+ T cells in alopecia areata. Treatment denoted: oral pan-JAK inhibitor, 5-10 mg twice daily. Specimens obtained from alopecia areata patients comprised lesional scalp punch biopsies and peripheral blood. Trimming at V came to 8 bases and at J to 1 base, leaving 7 bases not matched to a gene. CDR3 length equals 15 residues. The V gene's germline CDR1 is SNHLY and CDR2 FYNNEI.

This sequence was found in a human donor with alopecia areata. The chain uses TRBV2 and TRBJ2-3; TRBD2 matches at 9 bases. The sequenced sample was CD4+ T cells sorted from blood, obtained at week 52, from a patient treated with tofacitinib. The CDR3 spells CASGQRGVGTDTQYF. The CDR3 coding sequence is TGTGCCAGCGGCCAGCGGGGGGTCGGCACAGATACGCAGTATTTT.